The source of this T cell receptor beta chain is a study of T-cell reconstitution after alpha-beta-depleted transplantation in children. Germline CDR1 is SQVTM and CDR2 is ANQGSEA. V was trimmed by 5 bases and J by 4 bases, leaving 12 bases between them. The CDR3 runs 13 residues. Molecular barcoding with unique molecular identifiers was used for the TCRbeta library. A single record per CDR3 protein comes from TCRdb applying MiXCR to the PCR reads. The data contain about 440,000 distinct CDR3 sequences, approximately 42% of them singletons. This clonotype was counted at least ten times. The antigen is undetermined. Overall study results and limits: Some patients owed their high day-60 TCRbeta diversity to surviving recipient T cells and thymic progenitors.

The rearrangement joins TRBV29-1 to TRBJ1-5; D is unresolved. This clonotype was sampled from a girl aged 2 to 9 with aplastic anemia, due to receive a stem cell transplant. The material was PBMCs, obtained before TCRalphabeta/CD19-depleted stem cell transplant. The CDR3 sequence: CSVSDGWNQPQHF. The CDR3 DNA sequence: TGCAGCGTTTCAGACGGGTGGAATCAGCCCCAGCATTTT. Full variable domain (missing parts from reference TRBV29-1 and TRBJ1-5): SAVISQKPSRDICQRGTSLTIQCQVDSQVTMMFWYRQQPGQSLTLIATANQGSEATYESGFVIDKFPISRPNLTFSTLTVSNMSPEDSSIYLCSVSDGWNQPQHFGDGTRLSIL.